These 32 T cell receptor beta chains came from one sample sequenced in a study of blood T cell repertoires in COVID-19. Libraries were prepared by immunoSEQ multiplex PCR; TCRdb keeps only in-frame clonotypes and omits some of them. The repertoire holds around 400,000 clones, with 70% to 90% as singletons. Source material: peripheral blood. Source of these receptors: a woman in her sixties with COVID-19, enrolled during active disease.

The CDR3: CASSASRRSDTQYF. CDR3 DNA sequence: TGTGCCAGCAGCGCTAGCAGGAGGTCAGATACGCAGTATTTT. The V and J genes are TRBV9 and TRBJ2-3; weak D call: TRBD2 (5 bases). V lost 3 bases and J lost 4, with 12 bases in between. The CDR3 has 14 amino acids. Germline loops: CDR1 SGDLS, CDR2 YYNGEE.

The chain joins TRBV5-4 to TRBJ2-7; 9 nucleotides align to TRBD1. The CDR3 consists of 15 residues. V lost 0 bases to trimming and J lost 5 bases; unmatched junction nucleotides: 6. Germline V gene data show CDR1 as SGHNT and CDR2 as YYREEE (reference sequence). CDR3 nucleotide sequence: TGTGCCAGCAGCTTGGACAGGGGGCAGGCTGACGAGCAGTACTTC. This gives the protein CASSLDRGQADEQYF.

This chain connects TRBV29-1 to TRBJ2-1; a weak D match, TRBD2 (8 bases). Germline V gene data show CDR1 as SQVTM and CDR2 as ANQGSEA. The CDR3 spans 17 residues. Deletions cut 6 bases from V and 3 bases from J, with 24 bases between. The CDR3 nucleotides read TGCAGCGTGGAGGGACAGTCCAGCGGGGGTTTCTACAATGAGCAGTTCTTC. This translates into CSVEGQSSGGFYNEQFF.

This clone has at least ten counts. DNA for the CDR3: TGTGCCAGCAGCCAAGAGTTTGGTGACAGGGGTTCACCCCTCCACTTT. Its protein is CASSQEFGDRGSPLHF. The J gene is TRBJ1-6, the V gene TRBV4-2; 8 bases agree with TRBD1. The CDR3 has 16 residues. With V trimmed by 0 bases and J by 9 bases, 7 bases remained unmatched. Germline V CDR1 and CDR2: LGHNA, YNFKEQ.

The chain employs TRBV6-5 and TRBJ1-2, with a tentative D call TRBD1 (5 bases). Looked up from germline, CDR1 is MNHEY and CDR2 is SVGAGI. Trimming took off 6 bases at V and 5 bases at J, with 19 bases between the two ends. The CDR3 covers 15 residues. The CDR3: CASSRRSTGRYGYTF. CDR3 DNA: TGTGCCAGCAGCCGCCGATCTACAGGTCGGTATGGCTACACCTTC.

The CDR3 DNA is TGTGCCAGCAGTTTGTACAGCCAAAATGAAAAACTGTTTTTT. Translating gives CASSLYSQNEKLFF. This chain connects TRBV28 to TRBJ1-4, with D hard to call. CDR1 and CDR2 from the germline V gene are MDHEN and SYDVKM. Trimming removed 3 bases from V and 5 bases from J, with 10 bases in between. The CDR3 has 14 residues.

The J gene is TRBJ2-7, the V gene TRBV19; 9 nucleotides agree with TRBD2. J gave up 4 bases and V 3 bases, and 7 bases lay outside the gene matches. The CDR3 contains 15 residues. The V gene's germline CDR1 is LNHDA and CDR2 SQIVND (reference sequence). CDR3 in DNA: TGTGCCAGTAGTATCCGAGCGGGGGGCACGTACGAGCAGTACTTC. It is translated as CASSIRAGGTYEQYF.

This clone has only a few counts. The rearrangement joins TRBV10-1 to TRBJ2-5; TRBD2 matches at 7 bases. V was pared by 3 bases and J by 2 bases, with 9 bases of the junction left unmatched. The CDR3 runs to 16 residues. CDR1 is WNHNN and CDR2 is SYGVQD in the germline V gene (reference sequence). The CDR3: CASSERRSGKQETQYF. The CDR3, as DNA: TGCGCCAGCAGTGAAAGACGCAGCGGGAAACAAGAGACCCAGTACTTC.

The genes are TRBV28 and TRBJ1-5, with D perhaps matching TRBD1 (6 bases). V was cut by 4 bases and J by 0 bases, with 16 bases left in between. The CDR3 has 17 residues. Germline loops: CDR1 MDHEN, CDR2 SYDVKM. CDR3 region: CASSSWTVIYSNQPQHF. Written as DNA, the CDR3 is TGTGCCAGCAGTTCCTGGACAGTCATCTATAGCAATCAGCCCCAGCATTTT. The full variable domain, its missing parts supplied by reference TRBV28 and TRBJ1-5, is DVKVTQSSRYLVKRTGEKVFLECVQDMDHENMFWYRQDPGLGLRLIYFSYDVKMKEKGDIPEGYSVSREKKERFSLILESASTNQTSMYLCASSSWTVIYSNQPQHFGDGTRLSIL.

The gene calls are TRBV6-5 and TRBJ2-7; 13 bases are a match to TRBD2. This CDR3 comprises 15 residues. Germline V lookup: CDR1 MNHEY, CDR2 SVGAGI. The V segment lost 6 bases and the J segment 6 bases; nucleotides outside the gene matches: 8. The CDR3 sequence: CASRLAGGLSGEQYF. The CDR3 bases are TGTGCCAGCAGACTAGCGGGGGGGCTAAGTGGCGAGCAGTACTTC.

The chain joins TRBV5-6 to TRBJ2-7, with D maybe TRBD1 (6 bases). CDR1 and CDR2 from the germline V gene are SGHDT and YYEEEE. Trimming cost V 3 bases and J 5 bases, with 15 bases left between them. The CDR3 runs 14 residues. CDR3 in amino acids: CASSSTGPLHEQYF. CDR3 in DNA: TGTGCCAGCAGCTCCACAGGGCCCCTCCACGAGCAGTACTTC.

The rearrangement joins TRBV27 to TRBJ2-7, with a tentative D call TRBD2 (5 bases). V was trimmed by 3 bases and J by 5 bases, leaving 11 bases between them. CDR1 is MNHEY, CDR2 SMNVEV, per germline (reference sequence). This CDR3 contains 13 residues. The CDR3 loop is CASSFAGVHEQYF. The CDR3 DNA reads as TGTGCCAGCAGTTTTGCCGGGGTCCACGAGCAGTACTTC.

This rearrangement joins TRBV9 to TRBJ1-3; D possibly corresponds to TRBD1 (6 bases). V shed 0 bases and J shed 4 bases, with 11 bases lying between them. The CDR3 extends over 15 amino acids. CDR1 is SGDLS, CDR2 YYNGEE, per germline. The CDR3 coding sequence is TGTGCCAGCAGCGTAGCTAGGGGGACAGGAAACACCATATATTTT. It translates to CASSVARGTGNTIYF.

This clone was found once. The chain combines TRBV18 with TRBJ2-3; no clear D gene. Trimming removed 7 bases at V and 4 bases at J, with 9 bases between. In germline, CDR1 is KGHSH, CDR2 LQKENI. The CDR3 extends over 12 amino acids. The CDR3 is CASFPGADTQYF. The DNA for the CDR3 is TGTGCCAGCTTCCCGGGTGCAGATACGCAGTATTTT.

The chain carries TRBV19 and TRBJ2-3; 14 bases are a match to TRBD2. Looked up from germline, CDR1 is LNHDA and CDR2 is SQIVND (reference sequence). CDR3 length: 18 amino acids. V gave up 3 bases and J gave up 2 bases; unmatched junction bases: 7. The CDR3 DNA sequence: TGTGCCAGTAGTATTCTCGGGACTAGCGGGGGCCTCACAGATACGCAGTATTTT. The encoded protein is CASSILGTSGGLTDTQYF.

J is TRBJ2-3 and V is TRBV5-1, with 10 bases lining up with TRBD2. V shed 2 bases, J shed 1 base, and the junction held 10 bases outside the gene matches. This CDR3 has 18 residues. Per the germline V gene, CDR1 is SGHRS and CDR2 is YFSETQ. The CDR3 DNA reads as TGCGCCAGCAGCTTTAACCCCGCCGGGACTAGCGGCACAGATACGCAGTATTTT. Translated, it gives CASSFNPAGTSGTDTQYF.

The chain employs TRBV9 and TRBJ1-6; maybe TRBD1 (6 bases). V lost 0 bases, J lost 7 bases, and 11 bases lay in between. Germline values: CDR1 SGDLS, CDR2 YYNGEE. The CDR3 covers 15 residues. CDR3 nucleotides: TGTGCCAGCAGCGTAGGGGGGGGACAAAATTCACCCCTCCACTTT. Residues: CASSVGGGQNSPLHF.

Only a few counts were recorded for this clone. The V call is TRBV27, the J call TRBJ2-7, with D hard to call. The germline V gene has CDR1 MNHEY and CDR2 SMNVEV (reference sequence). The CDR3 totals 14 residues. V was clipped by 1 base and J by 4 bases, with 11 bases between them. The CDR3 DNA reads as TGTGCCAGCAGTTTATTTTCCAACTCATACGAGCAGTACTTC. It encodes CASSLFSNSYEQYF.

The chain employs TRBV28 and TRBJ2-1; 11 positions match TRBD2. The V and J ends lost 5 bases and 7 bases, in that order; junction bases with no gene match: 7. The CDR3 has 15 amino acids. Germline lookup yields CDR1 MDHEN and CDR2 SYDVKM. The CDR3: CASSKTSGVSNEQFF. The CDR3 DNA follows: TGTGCCAGCAGTAAGACTAGCGGGGTGTCAAATGAGCAGTTCTTC. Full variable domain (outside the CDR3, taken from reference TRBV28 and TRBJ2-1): DVKVTQSSRYLVKRTGEKVFLECVQDMDHENMFWYRQDPGLGLRLIYFSYDVKMKEKGDIPEGYSVSREKKERFSLILESASTNQTSMYLCASSKTSGVSNEQFFGPGTRLTVL.

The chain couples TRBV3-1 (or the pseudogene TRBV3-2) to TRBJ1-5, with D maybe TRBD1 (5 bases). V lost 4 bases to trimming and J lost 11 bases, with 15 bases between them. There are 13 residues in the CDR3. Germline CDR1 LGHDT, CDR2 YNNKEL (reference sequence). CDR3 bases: TGTGCCAGCAGCCTATCGGGGGGTAGGGCCCAGCATTTT. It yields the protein CASSLSGGRAQHF.

The CDR3 bases are TGTGCCAGCTCAGAGGGCTCCAATCAGCCCCAGCATTTT. This translates into CASSEGSNQPQHF. The chain recombines TRBV18 with TRBJ1-5; D is ambiguous. V was cut by 5 bases and J by 3 bases, with 8 bases left in between. The germline V gene has CDR1 KGHSH and CDR2 LQKENI. The CDR3 contains 13 residues.

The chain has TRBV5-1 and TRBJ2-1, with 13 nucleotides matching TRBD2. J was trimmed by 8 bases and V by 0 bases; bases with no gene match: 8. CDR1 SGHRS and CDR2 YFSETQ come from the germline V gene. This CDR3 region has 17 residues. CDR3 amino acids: CASSLGTSGGHRDEQFF. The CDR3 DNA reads TGCGCCAGCAGCTTGGGGACTAGCGGGGGTCACAGGGATGAGCAGTTCTTC.

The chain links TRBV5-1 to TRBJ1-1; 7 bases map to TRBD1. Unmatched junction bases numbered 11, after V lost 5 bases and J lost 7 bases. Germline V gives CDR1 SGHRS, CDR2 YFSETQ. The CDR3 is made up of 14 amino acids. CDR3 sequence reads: CASRHQGDYSEAFF. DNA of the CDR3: TGCGCCAGCAGGCACCAGGGGGATTATAGTGAAGCTTTCTTT.

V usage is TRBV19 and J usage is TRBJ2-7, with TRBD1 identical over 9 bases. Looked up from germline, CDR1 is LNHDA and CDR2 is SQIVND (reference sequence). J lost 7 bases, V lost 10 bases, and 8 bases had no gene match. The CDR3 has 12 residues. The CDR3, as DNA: TGTGCCACCCAGGGACAGGGTGGAGAGCAGTACTTC. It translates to CATQGQGGEQYF.

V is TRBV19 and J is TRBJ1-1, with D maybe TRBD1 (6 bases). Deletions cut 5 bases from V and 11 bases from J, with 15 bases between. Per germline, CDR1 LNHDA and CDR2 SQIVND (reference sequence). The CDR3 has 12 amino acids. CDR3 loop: CASSRRGREAFF. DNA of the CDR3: TGTGCCAGTAGTCGCAGGGGCAGGGAGGCTTTCTTT. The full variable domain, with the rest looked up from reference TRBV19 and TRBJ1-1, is DGGITQSPKYLFRKEGQNVTLSCEQNLNHDAMYWYRQDPGQGLRLIYYSQIVNDFQKGDIAEGYSVSREKKESFPLTVTSAQKNPTAFYLCASSRRGREAFFGQGTRLTVV.

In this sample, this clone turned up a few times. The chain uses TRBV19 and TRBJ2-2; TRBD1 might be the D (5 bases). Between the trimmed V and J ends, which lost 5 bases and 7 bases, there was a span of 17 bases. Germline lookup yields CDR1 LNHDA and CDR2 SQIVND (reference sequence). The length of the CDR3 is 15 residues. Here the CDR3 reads CASSPQGSRGGELFF. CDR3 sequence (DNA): TGTGCCAGTAGTCCCCAGGGATCACGAGGCGGGGAGCTGTTTTTT.

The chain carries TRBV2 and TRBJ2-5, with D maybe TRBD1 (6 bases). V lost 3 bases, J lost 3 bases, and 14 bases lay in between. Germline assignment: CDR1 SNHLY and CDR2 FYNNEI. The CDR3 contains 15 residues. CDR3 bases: TGTGCCAGCAGTGAGATTGTGGGACAAGAAGAGACCCAGTACTTC. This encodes CASSEIVGQEETQYF.

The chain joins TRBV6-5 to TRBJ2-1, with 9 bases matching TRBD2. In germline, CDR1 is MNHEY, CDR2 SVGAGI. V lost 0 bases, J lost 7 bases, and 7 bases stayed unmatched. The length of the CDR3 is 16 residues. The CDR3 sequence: CASSYSIAGGPNEQFF. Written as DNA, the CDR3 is TGTGCCAGCAGTTACTCGATTGCGGGGGGGCCGAATGAGCAGTTCTTC.

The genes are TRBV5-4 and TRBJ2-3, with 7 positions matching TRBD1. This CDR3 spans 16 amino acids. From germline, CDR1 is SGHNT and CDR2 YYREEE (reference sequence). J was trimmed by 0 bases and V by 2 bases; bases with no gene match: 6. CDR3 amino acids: CASSFPGQRSTDTQYF. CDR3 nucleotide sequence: TGTGCCAGCAGCTTTCCGGGACAGAGGAGCACAGATACGCAGTATTTT.

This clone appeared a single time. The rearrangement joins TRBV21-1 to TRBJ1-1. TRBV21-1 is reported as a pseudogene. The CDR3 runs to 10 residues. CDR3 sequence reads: CARTITEAFF. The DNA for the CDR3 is TGTGCCAGGACTATCACTGAAGCTTTCTTT.

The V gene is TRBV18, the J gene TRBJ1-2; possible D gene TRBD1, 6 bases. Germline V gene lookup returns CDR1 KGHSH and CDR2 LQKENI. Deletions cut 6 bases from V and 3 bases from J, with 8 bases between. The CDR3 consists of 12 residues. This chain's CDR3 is CASSRTDYGYTF. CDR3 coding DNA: TGTGCCAGCTCCCGGACAGACTATGGCTACACCTTC.

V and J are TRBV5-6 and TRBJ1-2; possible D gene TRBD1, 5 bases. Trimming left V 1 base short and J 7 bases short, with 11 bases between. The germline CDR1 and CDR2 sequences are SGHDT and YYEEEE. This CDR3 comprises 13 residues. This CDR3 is CASSLPGQGGYTF. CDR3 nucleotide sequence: TGTGCCAGCAGCTTGCCAGGGCAGGGTGGCTACACCTTC.